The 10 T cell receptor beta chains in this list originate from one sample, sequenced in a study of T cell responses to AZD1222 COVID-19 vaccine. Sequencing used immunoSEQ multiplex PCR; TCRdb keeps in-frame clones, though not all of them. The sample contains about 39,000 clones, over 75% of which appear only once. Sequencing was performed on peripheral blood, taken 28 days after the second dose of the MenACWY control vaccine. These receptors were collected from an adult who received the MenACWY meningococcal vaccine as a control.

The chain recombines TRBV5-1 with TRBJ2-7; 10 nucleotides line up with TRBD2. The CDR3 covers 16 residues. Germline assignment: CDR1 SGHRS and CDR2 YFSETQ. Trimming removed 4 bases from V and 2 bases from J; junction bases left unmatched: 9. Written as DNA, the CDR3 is TGCGCCAGCAGCGAGAATAGCGGGAGGACGGCCTACGAGCAGTACTTC. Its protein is CASSENSGRTAYEQYF.

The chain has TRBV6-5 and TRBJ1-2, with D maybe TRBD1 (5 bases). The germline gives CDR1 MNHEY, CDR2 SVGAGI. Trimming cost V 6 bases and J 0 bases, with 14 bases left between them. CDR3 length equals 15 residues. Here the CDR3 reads CASSRTGQPNYGYTF. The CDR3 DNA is TGTGCCAGCAGCCGGACGGGGCAGCCTAACTATGGCTACACCTTC.

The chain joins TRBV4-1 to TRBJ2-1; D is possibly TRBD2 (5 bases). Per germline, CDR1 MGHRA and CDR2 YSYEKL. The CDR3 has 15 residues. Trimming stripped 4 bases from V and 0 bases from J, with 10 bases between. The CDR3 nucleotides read TGCGCCAGCAGCCCGCGGGTAAGCTCCTACAATGAGCAGTTCTTC. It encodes CASSPRVSSYNEQFF.

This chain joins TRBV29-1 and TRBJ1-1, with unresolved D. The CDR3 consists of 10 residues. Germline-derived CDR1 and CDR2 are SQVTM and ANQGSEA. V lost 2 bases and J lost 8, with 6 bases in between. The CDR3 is CSVERPEAFF. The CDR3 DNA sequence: TGCAGCGTTGAACGGCCCGAAGCTTTCTTT.

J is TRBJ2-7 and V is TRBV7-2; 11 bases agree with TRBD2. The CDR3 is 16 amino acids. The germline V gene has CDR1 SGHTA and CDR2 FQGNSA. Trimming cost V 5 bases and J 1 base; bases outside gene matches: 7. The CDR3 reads CASSRRLAGRSYEQYF. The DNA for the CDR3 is TGTGCCAGCAGCCGCAGACTAGCGGGGCGATCCTACGAGCAGTACTTC. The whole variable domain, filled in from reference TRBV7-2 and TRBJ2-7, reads GAGVSQSPSNKVTEKGKDVELRCDPISGHTALYWYRQSLGQGLEFLIYFQGNSAPDKSGLPSDRFSAERTGGSVSTLTIQRTQQEDSAVYLCASSRRLAGRSYEQYFGPGTRLTVT.

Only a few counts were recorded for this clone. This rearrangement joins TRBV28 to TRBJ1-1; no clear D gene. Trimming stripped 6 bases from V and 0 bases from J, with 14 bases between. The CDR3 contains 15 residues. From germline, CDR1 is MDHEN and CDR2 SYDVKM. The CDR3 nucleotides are TGTGCCAGCAGGCTCAGTGGTAAGGTGAACACTGAAGCTTTCTTT. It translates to CASRLSGKVNTEAFF.

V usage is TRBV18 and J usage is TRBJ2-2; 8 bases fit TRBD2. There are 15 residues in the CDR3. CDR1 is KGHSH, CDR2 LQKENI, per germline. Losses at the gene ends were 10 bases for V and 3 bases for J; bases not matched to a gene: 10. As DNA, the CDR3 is TGTGCCACCCCCTCAGCGGGAGATGACACCGGGGAGCTGTTTTTT. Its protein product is CATPSAGDDTGELFF.

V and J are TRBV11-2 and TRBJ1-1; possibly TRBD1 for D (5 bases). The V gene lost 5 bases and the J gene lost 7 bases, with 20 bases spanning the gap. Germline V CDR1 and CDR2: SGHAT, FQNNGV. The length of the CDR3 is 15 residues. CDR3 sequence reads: CASSPGWQGKDEAFF. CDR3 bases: TGTGCCAGCAGCCCTGGATGGCAGGGTAAGGATGAAGCTTTCTTT.

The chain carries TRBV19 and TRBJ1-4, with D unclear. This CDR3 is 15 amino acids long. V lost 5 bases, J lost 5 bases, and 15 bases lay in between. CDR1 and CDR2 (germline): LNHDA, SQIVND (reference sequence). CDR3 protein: CASSLLGRLNEKLFF. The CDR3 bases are TGTGCCAGTAGTCTCCTCGGACGGCTAAATGAAAAACTGTTTTTT.

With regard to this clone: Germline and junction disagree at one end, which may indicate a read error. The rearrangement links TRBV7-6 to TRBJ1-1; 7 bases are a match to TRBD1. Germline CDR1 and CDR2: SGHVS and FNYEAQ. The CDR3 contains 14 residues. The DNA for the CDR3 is TGTGCCAGCAGCTCACAGGGGAGGGGCACTGAGGCTTTCTTT. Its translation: CASSSQGRGTEAFF.